This is a list of T cell receptor beta chains from one sample in a study of regulatory T cells in long-lasting Graves disease. TCRdb itself ran the multiplex PCR reads through MiXCR, one entry per CDR3 protein. Of around 480,000 distinct CDR3 sequences listed, 16% are singletons. This sample was shared with a second study, whose subject was T cells in Graves' hyperthyroidism and ophthalmopathy.

The material was peripheral blood mononuclear cells (PBMCs), obtained at new diagnosis, from a patient treated with antithyroid drugs. The receptors were sampled from a middle-aged woman with Graves disease. Each CDR3 is given with its conserved first and last residue. Fields, in order: D gene, J gene, clone size, V gene, CDR3 protein, CDR3 DNA. D genes are given only for firm matches. Only part of the rows carry a size: once, few, many, or a class if the clone is expanded.

d_gene: .
j_gene: TRBJ1-5
abundance: many
v_gene: TRBV3-1
CDR3aa: CASSQGISNQPQHF
CDR3nt: TGTGCCAGCAGCCAAGGGATTAGCAATCAGCCCCAGCATTTT

d_gene: TRBD1
j_gene: TRBJ2-2
abundance: many
v_gene: TRBV7-3
CDR3aa: CASSLSGTGVTGELFF
CDR3nt: TGTGCCAGCAGCTTATCCGGGACAGGCGTCACCGGGGAGCTGTTTTTT

d_gene: .
j_gene: TRBJ2-5
abundance: many
v_gene: TRBV11-2
CDR3aa: CASSLVSEQETQYF
CDR3nt: TGTGCCAGCAGCTTAGTCTCCGAACAAGAGACCCAGTACTTC

d_gene: .
j_gene: TRBJ1-6
abundance: many
v_gene: TRBV6-1
CDR3aa: CASRAGTANSPLHF
CDR3nt: TGTGCCAGCAGGGCCGGGACGGCCAATTCACCCCTCCACTTT

d_gene: .
j_gene: TRBJ2-7
abundance: .
v_gene: TRBV30
CDR3aa: CAWRDAYEQYF
CDR3nt: TGTGCCTGGAGGGATGCGTACGAGCAGTACTTC

d_gene: TRBD1
j_gene: TRBJ1-1
abundance: few
v_gene: TRBV7-6
CDR3aa: CTSSLRDSGSPNTEAFF
CDR3nt: TGTACCAGCAGCTTAAGGGACAGTGGTTCCCCCAACACTGAAGCTTTCTTT

d_gene: .
j_gene: TRBJ2-3
abundance: many
v_gene: TRBV24-1
CDR3aa: CATSDRSSDTQYF
CDR3nt: TGTGCCACCAGTGATAGGAGTTCGGATACGCAGTATTTT

d_gene: .
j_gene: TRBJ2-1
abundance: .
v_gene: TRBV24-1
CDR3aa: CATSIEEESSYNEQFF
CDR3nt: TGTGCCACCAGTATCGAGGAGGAGAGCTCCTACAATGAGCAGTTCTTC

d_gene: .
j_gene: TRBJ2-4
abundance: many
v_gene: TRBV30
CDR3aa: CAWSVRNIQYF
CDR3nt: TGTGCCTGGAGTGTAAGGAACATTCAGTACTTC

d_gene: .
j_gene: TRBJ2-2
abundance: many
v_gene: TRBV5-8
CDR3aa: CASSLTVLGTGELFF
CDR3nt: TGTGCCAGCAGCTTGACGGTGCTAGGGACCGGGGAGCTGTTTTTT

d_gene: .
j_gene: TRBJ2-7
abundance: .
v_gene: TRBV4-1
CDR3aa: CASSQDSGRSEQYF
CDR3nt: TGCGCCAGCAGCCAAGATTCAGGGCGCTCCGAGCAGTACTTC

d_gene: .
j_gene: TRBJ2-7
abundance: few
v_gene: TRBV9
CDR3aa: CASSPRAGWGEQYF
CDR3nt: TGTGCCAGCAGCCCCCGGGCGGGCTGGGGCGAGCAGTACTTC

d_gene: TRBD1
j_gene: TRBJ2-6
abundance: .
v_gene: TRBV7-6
CDR3aa: CASSQRNPGTGISGANVLTF
CDR3nt: TGTGCCAGCAGCCAGAGAAATCCCGGGACAGGGATCTCTGGGGCCAACGTCCTGACTTTC

d_gene: .
j_gene: TRBJ1-4
abundance: many
v_gene: TRBV12-3/TRBV12-4
CDR3aa: CASSLTGPEKLFF
CDR3nt: TGTGCCAGCAGTTTGACGGGGCCCGAAAAACTGTTTTTT

d_gene: TRBD1
j_gene: TRBJ2-6
abundance: few
v_gene: TRBV6-2/TRBV6-3
CDR3aa: CASTDRSSGANVLTF
CDR3nt: TGTGCCAGCACGGACAGGAGCTCTGGGGCCAACGTCCTGACTTTC

d_gene: .
j_gene: TRBJ2-5
abundance: many
v_gene: TRBV7-9
CDR3aa: CASSSDNEETQYF
CDR3nt: TGTGCCAGCAGCTCGGACAACGAAGAGACCCAGTACTTC

d_gene: .
j_gene: TRBJ1-2
abundance: .
v_gene: TRBV27
CDR3aa: CASSSQYDAAGDGYTF
CDR3nt: TGTGCCAGCAGTTCCCAATACGATGCGGCAGGCGATGGCTACACCTTC

d_gene: TRBD1
j_gene: TRBJ2-3
abundance: .
v_gene: TRBV7-8
CDR3aa: CASSLKGTGSYTDTQYF
CDR3nt: TGTGCCAGCAGCTTAAAAGGGACAGGCTCCTACACAGATACGCAGTATTTT

d_gene: .
j_gene: TRBJ1-1
abundance: .
v_gene: TRBV29-1
CDR3aa: CSVTEGDTEAFF
CDR3nt: TGCAGCGTAACGGAAGGGGACACTGAAGCTTTCTTT

d_gene: TRBD1
j_gene: TRBJ1-1
abundance: few
v_gene: TRBV5-5
CDR3aa: CASSLDPTGMNTEAFF
CDR3nt: TGTGCCAGCAGCTTGGACCCGACAGGGATGAACACTGAAGCTTTCTTT

d_gene: .
j_gene: TRBJ2-5
abundance: many
v_gene: TRBV6-1
CDR3aa: CASTPNPDGPQTQYF
CDR3nt: TGTGCCAGCACCCCGAATCCCGACGGCCCGCAGACCCAGTACTTC

d_gene: .
j_gene: TRBJ1-6
abundance: few
v_gene: TRBV20-1
CDR3aa: CSAIGGADSPLHF
CDR3nt: TGCAGTGCTATTGGGGGGGCCGATTCACCCCTCCACTTT

d_gene: .
j_gene: TRBJ1-2
abundance: many
v_gene: TRBV7-8
CDR3aa: CASSLGENYGYTF
CDR3nt: TGTGCCAGCAGCTTAGGGGAAAACTATGGCTACACCTTC

d_gene: .
j_gene: TRBJ1-1
abundance: once
v_gene: TRBV12-5
CDR3aa: CASGEQGGDSEAFF
CDR3nt: TGTGCTAGTGGGGAACAGGGAGGAGACAGTGAAGCTTTCTTT

d_gene: .
j_gene: TRBJ1-3
abundance: few
v_gene: TRBV19
CDR3aa: CASLSGNTIYF
CDR3nt: TGTGCCAGCCTTTCTGGAAACACCATATATTTT

d_gene: .
j_gene: TRBJ1-1
abundance: many
v_gene: TRBV12-3/TRBV12-4
CDR3aa: CASSATVGGNTEAFF
CDR3nt: TGTGCCAGCAGCGCTACCGTGGGGGGAAACACTGAAGCTTTCTTT

d_gene: .
j_gene: TRBJ1-6
abundance: few
v_gene: TRBV7-8
CDR3aa: CASSLVAGLNSPLHF
CDR3nt: TGTGCCAGCAGCTTAGTGGCAGGCTTAAATTCACCCCTCCACTTT

d_gene: .
j_gene: TRBJ1-2
abundance: few
v_gene: TRBV2
CDR3aa: CASTSGGGDGYTF
CDR3nt: TGTGCCAGCACCTCCGGGGGGGGAGATGGCTACACCTTC

d_gene: .
j_gene: TRBJ1-4
abundance: many
v_gene: TRBV20-1
CDR3aa: CSARDRLRREKLFF
CDR3nt: TGCAGTGCTAGAGATAGGCTCAGGAGGGAAAAACTGTTTTTT

d_gene: .
j_gene: TRBJ1-6
abundance: many
v_gene: TRBV5-1
CDR3aa: CASSLWERADSPLHF
CDR3nt: TGCGCCAGCAGCTTATGGGAACGGGCGGATTCACCCCTCCACTTT

d_gene: .
j_gene: TRBJ1-3
abundance: few
v_gene: TRBV18
CDR3aa: CASSPPQFSGNTIYF
CDR3nt: TGTGCCAGCTCACCACCCCAGTTCTCTGGAAACACCATATATTTT

d_gene: .
j_gene: TRBJ2-5
abundance: many
v_gene: TRBV6-5
CDR3aa: CASSYSTGRDQETQYF
CDR3nt: TGTGCCAGCAGTTACTCAACGGGTCGGGACCAAGAGACCCAGTACTTC

d_gene: .
j_gene: TRBJ2-1
abundance: many
v_gene: TRBV11-1
CDR3aa: CASSELDNEQFF
CDR3nt: TGTGCCAGCAGCGAACTAGACAATGAGCAGTTCTTC

d_gene: .
j_gene: TRBJ2-3
abundance: .
v_gene: TRBV9
CDR3aa: CASSVRGVLTDTQYF
CDR3nt: TGTGCCAGCAGCGTCCGGGGCGTACTCACAGATACGCAGTATTTT

d_gene: TRBD1
j_gene: TRBJ2-1
abundance: few
v_gene: TRBV5-1
CDR3aa: CASSPENLDRTEQFF
CDR3nt: TGCGCCAGCAGCCCCGAGAACTTGGACAGGACTGAGCAGTTCTTC

d_gene: .
j_gene: TRBJ2-2
abundance: few
v_gene: TRBV10-1
CDR3aa: CASSRDLQFRELFF
CDR3nt: TGCGCCAGCAGTCGGGACCTCCAATTCCGGGAGCTGTTTTTT

d_gene: .
j_gene: TRBJ1-3
abundance: few
v_gene: TRBV5-1
CDR3aa: CASRGVGNTIYF
CDR3nt: TGCGCCAGCAGGGGGGTTGGAAACACCATATATTTT

d_gene: .
j_gene: TRBJ1-2
abundance: many
v_gene: TRBV6-1
CDR3aa: CASREGFRSGYTF
CDR3nt: TGTGCCAGCAGAGAGGGGTTTCGTTCTGGCTACACCTTC

d_gene: TRBD2
j_gene: TRBJ2-2
abundance: many
v_gene: TRBV10-1
CDR3aa: CASSPGTSGDTGELFF
CDR3nt: TGCGCCAGCAGTCCAGGGACTAGCGGGGACACCGGGGAGCTGTTTTTT

d_gene: .
j_gene: TRBJ2-2
abundance: .
v_gene: TRBV12-3/TRBV12-4
CDR3aa: CASRRGTGSQGELFF
CDR3nt: TGTGCCAGCAGGCGGGGGACAGGCTCTCAGGGGGAGCTGTTTTTT

d_gene: .
j_gene: TRBJ1-5
abundance: many
v_gene: TRBV20-1
CDR3aa: CSARDGGGGQPQHF
CDR3nt: TGCAGTGCTAGAGATGGCGGGGGTGGGCAGCCCCAGCATTTT

d_gene: .
j_gene: TRBJ1-2
abundance: many
v_gene: TRBV5-5
CDR3aa: CASSHRTGLDYGYTF
CDR3nt: TGTGCCAGCAGTCACCGGACCGGGTTGGACTATGGCTACACCTTC

d_gene: TRBD1
j_gene: TRBJ2-7
abundance: few
v_gene: TRBV6-5
CDR3aa: CASSYSPTGNYEQYF
CDR3nt: TGTGCCAGCAGTTACTCCCCGACAGGGAACTACGAGCAGTACTTC

d_gene: .
j_gene: TRBJ2-1
abundance: many
v_gene: TRBV5-6
CDR3aa: CASSSGTSGNEQFF
CDR3nt: TGTGCCAGCAGCTCCGGGACTTCCGGGAATGAGCAGTTCTTC

d_gene: .
j_gene: TRBJ1-1
abundance: many
v_gene: TRBV2
CDR3aa: CASSVRENTEAFF
CDR3nt: TGTGCCAGCAGTGTTCGGGAGAACACTGAAGCTTTCTTT

d_gene: .
j_gene: TRBJ1-6
abundance: many
v_gene: TRBV2
CDR3aa: CASSEQGLNSPLHF
CDR3nt: TGTGCCAGCAGTGAGCAAGGGTTGAATTCACCCCTCCACTTT

d_gene: .
j_gene: TRBJ2-5
abundance: .
v_gene: TRBV7-7
CDR3aa: CASSLSVGRETQYF
CDR3nt: TGTGCTAGCAGCTTATCGGTGGGGCGGGAGACCCAGTACTTC

d_gene: .
j_gene: TRBJ2-7
abundance: many
v_gene: TRBV29-1
CDR3aa: CSVVPDRYEQYF
CDR3nt: TGCAGCGTTGTCCCCGACAGGTACGAGCAGTACTTC

d_gene: .
j_gene: TRBJ1-4
abundance: few
v_gene: TRBV5-1
CDR3aa: CASSFTGLIGEKLFF
CDR3nt: TGCGCCAGCAGCTTCACAGGGTTGATAGGGGAAAAACTGTTTTTT

d_gene: .
j_gene: TRBJ1-2
abundance: many
v_gene: TRBV7-9
CDR3aa: CASSGHRDIDSKDNYGYTF
CDR3nt: TGTGCCAGCAGCGGACACCGGGACATCGATTCAAAGGACAACTATGGCTACACCTTC

d_gene: .
j_gene: TRBJ1-1
abundance: many
v_gene: TRBV18
CDR3aa: CASSPQGTQEAFF
CDR3nt: TGTGCCAGCTCACCACAGGGCACCCAGGAAGCTTTCTTT

d_gene: TRBD2
j_gene: TRBJ2-1
abundance: many
v_gene: TRBV7-3
CDR3aa: CASSLTPSGRYNEQFF
CDR3nt: TGTGCCAGCAGCTTAACGCCTAGCGGGAGGTACAATGAGCAGTTCTTC

d_gene: .
j_gene: TRBJ1-3
abundance: many
v_gene: TRBV6-1
CDR3aa: CASTRTAPKMSSGNTIYF
CDR3nt: TGTGCCAGCACCAGGACAGCTCCAAAGATGAGCTCTGGAAACACCATATATTTT

d_gene: .
j_gene: TRBJ2-5
abundance: .
v_gene: TRBV11-2
CDR3aa: CASSSGIETQYF
CDR3nt: TGTGCCAGCAGCTCAGGGATTGAGACCCAGTACTTC

d_gene: .
j_gene: TRBJ1-1
abundance: many
v_gene: TRBV12-3/TRBV12-4
CDR3aa: CASSFSSGILPMAFF
CDR3nt: TGTGCCAGCAGTTTCTCTTCCGGGATCTTGCCTATGGCTTTCTTT

d_gene: TRBD1
j_gene: TRBJ1-6
abundance: .
v_gene: TRBV5-1
CDR3aa: CASSLGDRMDSPLHF
CDR3nt: TGCGCCAGCAGCTTGGGGGACAGGATGGACTCACCCCTCCACTTT

d_gene: .
j_gene: TRBJ2-3
abundance: .
v_gene: TRBV10-1
CDR3aa: CASSESGLSTDTQYF
CDR3nt: TGCGCCAGCAGTGAGAGTGGACTTAGCACAGATACGCAGTATTTT

d_gene: .
j_gene: TRBJ1-2
abundance: .
v_gene: TRBV19
CDR3aa: CASSIEGAPYGYTF
CDR3nt: TGTGCCAGTAGTATAGAAGGGGCGCCCTATGGCTACACCTTC

d_gene: .
j_gene: TRBJ1-5
abundance: many
v_gene: TRBV9
CDR3aa: CASSAGINQPQHF
CDR3nt: TGTGCCAGCAGCGCAGGTATCAATCAGCCCCAGCATTTT

d_gene: .
j_gene: TRBJ1-1
abundance: many
v_gene: TRBV2
CDR3aa: CASSDDATMNTEAFF
CDR3nt: TGTGCCAGCAGTGACGACGCAACTATGAACACTGAAGCTTTCTTT